This TCR beta chain was retrieved from a study of radiotherapy plus CTLA-4 blockade in lung cancer. Details on this clone: What it recognizes is unknown.

Whole-study results and caveats: Expansion in blood of tumor-derived TCR clones was seen after radiotherapy plus ipilimumab. It was early blood T cell clone dynamics, with interferon-beta, that reportedly best predicted response.

The table came from immunoSEQ multiplex PCR; TCRdb's copy has only in-frame clones and leaves some out. In the table there are 70,000 to 90,000 clones, around 79% of which are singletons. CDR1 and CDR2 (germline): SNHLY, FYNNEI. The CDR3 contains 13 residues. Germline trimming cut 10 bases from V and 2 bases from J; bases unmatched to any gene: 4. Focal radiation with ipilimumab CTLA-4 blockade was given to patients with chemo-refractory metastatic non-small-cell lung cancer. The chain combines TRBV2 with TRBJ2-3; 9 bases map to TRBD2. This receptor was taken from a human donor with non-small cell lung cancer whose response to radiotherapy plus ipilimumab could not be evaluated. Some clones in this sample may be carry-over from other donors' samples. The source material was peripheral blood, sampled from a patient treated with radiotherapy plus ipilimumab. CDR3 nucleotides: TGTGCCACTTCTAGCGGGGCCACAGATACGCAGTATTTT. This sequence encodes CATSSGATDTQYF.